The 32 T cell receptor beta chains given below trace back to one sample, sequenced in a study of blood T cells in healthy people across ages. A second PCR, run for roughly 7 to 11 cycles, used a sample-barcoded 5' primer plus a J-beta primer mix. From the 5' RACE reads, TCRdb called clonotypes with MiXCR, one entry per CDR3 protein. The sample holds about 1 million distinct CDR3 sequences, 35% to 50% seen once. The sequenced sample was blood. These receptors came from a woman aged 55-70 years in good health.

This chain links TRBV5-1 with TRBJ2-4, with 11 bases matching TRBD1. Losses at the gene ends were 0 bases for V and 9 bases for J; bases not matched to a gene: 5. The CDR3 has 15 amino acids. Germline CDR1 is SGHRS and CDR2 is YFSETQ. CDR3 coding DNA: TGCGCCAGCAGCTTGGGGGGACAGGGGGGCAGCATTCAGTACTTC. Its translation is CASSLGGQGGSIQYF.

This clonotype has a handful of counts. The CDR3 coding sequence is TGCAGTGCTAGTCTTCCTGGCGGGAGGGATGGCAAAAACATTCAGTACTTC. The encoded protein is CSASLPGGRDGKNIQYF. The J gene is TRBJ2-4, the V gene TRBV20-1; 9 positions agree with TRBD2. The CDR3 extends over 17 amino acids. After removal of 3 bases from V and 3 bases from J, the junction contained 12 bases not matched to a gene. Germline values: CDR1 DFQATT, CDR2 SNEGSKA (reference sequence).

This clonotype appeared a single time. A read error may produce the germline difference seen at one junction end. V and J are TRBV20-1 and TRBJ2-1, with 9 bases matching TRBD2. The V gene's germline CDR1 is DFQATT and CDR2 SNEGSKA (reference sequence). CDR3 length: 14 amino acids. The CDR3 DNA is TGCGGTGCAAACCTAGCGGGGCCCTACAATGAGCAGTTCTTC. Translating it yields CGANLAGPYNEQFF.

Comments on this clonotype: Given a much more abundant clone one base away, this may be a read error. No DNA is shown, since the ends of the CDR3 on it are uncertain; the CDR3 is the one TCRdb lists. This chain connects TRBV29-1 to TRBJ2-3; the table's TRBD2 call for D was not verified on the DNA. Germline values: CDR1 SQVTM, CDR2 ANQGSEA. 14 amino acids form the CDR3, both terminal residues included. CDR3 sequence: CSVASGSRTDTRYF.

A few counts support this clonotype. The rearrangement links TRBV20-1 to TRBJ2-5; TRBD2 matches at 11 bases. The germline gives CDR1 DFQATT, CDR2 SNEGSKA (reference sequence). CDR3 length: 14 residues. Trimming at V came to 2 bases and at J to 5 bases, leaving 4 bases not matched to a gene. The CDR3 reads CSARKLAGDETQYF. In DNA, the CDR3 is TGCAGTGCTAGAAAACTAGCGGGGGACGAGACCCAGTACTTC.

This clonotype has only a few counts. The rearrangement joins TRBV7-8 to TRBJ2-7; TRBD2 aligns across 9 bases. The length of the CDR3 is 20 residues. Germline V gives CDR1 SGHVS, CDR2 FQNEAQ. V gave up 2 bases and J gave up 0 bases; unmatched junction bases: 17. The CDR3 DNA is TGTGCCAGCAGCTTACCCCGGAGGGTGGTAGCGGGAGCCTCCTCCTACGAGCAGTACTTC. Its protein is CASSLPRRVVAGASSYEQYF.

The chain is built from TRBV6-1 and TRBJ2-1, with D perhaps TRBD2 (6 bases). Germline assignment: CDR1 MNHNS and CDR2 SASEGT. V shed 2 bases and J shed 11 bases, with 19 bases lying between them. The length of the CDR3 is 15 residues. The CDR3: CASSERLNAGNKQFF. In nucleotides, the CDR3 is TGTGCCAGCAGTGAACGCCTGAATGCGGGGAATAAGCAGTTCTTC.

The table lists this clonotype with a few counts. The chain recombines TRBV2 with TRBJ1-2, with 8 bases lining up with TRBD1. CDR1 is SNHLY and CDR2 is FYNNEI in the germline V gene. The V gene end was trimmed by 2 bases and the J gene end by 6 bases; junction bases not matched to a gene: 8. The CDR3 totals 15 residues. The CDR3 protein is CASSEFGQGLDGYTF. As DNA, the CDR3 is TGTGCCAGCAGTGAATTCGGACAGGGTCTTGATGGCTACACCTTC.

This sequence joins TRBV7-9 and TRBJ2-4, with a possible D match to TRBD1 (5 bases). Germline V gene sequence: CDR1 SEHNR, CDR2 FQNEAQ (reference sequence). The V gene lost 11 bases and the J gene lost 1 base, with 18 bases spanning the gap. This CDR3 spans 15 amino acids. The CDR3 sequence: CASEQQPGAKNIQYF. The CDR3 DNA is TGTGCCTCCGAGCAGCAGCCAGGGGCCAAAAACATTCAGTACTTC.

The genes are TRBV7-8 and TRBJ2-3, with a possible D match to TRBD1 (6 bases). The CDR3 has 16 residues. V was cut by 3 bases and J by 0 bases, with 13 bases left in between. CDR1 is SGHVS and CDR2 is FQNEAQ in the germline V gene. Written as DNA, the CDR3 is TGTGCCAGCAGCTTCCGGACAGTCACTAGCACAGATACGCAGTATTTT. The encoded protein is CASSFRTVTSTDTQYF.

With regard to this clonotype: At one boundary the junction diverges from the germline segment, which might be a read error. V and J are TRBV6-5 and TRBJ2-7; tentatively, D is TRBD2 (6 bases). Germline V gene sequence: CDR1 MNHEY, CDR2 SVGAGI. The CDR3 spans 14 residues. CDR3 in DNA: TGTGCCAGCAGTGACTCTGGGGGGATTGGAGAGCAGTACTTC. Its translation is CASSDSGGIGEQYF.

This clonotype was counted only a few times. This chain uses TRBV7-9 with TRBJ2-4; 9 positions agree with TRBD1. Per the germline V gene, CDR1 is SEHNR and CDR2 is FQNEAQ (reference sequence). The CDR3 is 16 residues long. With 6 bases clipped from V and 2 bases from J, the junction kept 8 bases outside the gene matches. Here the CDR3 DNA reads TGTGCCAGCAGTACACTGGACAGGGGCCCCAAAAACATTCAGTACTTC. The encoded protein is CASSTLDRGPKNIQYF.

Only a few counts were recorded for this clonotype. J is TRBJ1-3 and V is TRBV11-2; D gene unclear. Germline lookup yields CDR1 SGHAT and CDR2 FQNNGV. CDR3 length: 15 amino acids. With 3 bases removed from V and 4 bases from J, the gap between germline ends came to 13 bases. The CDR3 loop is CASSFLRGYGNTIYF. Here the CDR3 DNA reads TGTGCCAGCAGCTTCCTGCGGGGATACGGAAACACCATATATTTT. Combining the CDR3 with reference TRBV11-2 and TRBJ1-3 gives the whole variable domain EAGVAQSPRYKIIEKRQSVAFWCNPISGHATLYWYQQILGQGPKLLIQFQNNGVVDDSQLPKDRFSAERLKGVDSTLKIQPAKLEDSAVYLCASSFLRGYGNTIYFGEGSWLTVV.

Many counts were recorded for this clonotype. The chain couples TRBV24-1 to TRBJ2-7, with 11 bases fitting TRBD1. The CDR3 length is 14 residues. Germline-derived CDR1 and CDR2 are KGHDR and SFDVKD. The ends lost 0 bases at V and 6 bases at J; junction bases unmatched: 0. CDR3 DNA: TGTGCCACCAGTGATTTGGGACAGGGGGCCGAGCAGTACTTC. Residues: CATSDLGQGAEQYF.

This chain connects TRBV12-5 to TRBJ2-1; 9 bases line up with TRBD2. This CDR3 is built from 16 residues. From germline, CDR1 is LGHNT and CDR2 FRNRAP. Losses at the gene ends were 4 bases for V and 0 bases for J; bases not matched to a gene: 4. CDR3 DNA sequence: TGTGCTAGTGGTTCGTTAGCGGGAGCCTCCTACAATGAGCAGTTCTTC. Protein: CASGSLAGASYNEQFF.

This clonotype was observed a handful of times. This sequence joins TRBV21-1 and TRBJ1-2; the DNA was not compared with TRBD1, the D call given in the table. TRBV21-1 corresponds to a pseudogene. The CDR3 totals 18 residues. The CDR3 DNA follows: TGTGCCAGCAGCAAAGCGCAGGACAGGAAACCCCATCCCTATGGCTACACCTTC. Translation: CASSKAQDRKPHPYGYTF.

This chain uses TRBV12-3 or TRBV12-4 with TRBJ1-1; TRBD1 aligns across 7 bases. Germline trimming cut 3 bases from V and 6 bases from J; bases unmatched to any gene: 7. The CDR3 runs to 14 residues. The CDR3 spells CASSFRDRGPEAFF. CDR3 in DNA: TGTGCCAGCAGTTTCCGGGACAGAGGACCTGAAGCTTTCTTT.

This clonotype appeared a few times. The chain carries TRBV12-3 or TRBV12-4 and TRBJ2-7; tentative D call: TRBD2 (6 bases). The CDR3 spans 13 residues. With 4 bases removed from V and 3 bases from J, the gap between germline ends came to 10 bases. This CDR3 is CASSWGVDYEQYF. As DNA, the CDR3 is TGTGCCAGCAGTTGGGGGGTGGACTACGAGCAGTACTTC.

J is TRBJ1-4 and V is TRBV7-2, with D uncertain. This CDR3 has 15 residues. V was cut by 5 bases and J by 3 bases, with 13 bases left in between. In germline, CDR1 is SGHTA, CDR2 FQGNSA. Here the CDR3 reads CASSRQSGANEKLFF. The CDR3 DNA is TGTGCCAGCAGCCGTCAATCGGGAGCTAATGAAAAACTGTTTTTT. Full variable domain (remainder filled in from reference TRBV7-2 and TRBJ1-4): GAGVSQSPSNKVTEKGKDVELRCDPISGHTALYWYRQSLGQGLEFLIYFQGNSAPDKSGLPSDRFSAERTGGSVSTLTIQRTQQEDSAVYLCASSRQSGANEKLFFGSGTQLSVL.

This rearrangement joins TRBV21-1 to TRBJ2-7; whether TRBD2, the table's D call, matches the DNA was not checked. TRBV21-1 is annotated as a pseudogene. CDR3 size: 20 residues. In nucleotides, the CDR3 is TGTGCCAGCAGCAAAGATTTGGAACCTATAGCGGGAGTCCTGACCTACGAGCAGTACTTC. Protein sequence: CASSKDLEPIAGVLTYEQYF.

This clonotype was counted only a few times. DNA of the CDR3: TGTGCCAGCAGAGCTGCCCCCTCGCAGGGCTACGAGCAGTACTTC. Translated, it gives CASRAAPSQGYEQYF. V is TRBV6-1 and J is TRBJ2-7; the D gene is possibly TRBD1 (5 bases). V was clipped by 6 bases and J by 3 bases, with 18 bases between them. This CDR3 has 15 amino acids. The germline CDR1 and CDR2 sequences are MNHNS and SASEGT.

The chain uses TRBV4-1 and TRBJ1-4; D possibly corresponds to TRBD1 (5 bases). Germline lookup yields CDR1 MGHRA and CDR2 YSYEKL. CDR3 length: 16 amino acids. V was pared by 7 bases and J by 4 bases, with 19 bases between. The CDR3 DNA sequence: TGCGCCAGCACCAACCACGGGGCGGAGGGTAATGAAAAACTGTTTTTT. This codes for CASTNHGAEGNEKLFF.

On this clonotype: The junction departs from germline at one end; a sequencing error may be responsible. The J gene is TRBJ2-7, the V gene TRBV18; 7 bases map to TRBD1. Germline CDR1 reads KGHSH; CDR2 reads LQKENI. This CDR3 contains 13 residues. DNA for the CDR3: TGTGCCAGCTCACAGGGACAGACCTACGTGCAGTACTTC. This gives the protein CASSQGQTYVQYF.

CDR3 coding DNA: TGCAGTGCTAGAGACCAACGACAGGGAGGGGAGACCCAGTACTTC. Its translation is CSARDQRQGGETQYF. This chain joins TRBV20-1 and TRBJ2-5; D is possibly TRBD1 or TRBD2 (7 bases each). V was pared by 0 bases and J by 5 bases, with 16 bases between. The CDR3 spans 15 residues. CDR1 and CDR2 from the germline V gene are DFQATT and SNEGSKA (reference sequence).

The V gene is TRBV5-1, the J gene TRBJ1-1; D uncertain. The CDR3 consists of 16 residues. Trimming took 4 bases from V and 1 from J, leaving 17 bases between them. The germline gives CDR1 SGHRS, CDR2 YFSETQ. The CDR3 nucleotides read TGCGCCAGCAGCCCCCGGGTAGGGAGCCAGAACACTGAAGCTTTCTTT. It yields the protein CASSPRVGSQNTEAFF.

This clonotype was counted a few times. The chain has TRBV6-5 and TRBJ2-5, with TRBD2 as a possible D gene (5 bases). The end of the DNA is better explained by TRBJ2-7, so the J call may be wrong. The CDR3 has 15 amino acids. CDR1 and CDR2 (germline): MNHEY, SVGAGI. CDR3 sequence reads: CASSYHYRTGNEQYF. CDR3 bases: TGTGCCAGCAGTTACCATTATAGGACGGGGAACGAGCAGTACTTC.

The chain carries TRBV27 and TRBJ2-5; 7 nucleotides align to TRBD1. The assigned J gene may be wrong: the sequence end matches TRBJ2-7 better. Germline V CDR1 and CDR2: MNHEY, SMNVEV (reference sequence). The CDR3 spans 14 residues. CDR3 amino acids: CASSPRQGLDEQYF. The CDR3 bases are TGTGCCAGCAGTCCACGACAGGGTCTGGACGAGCAGTACTTC.

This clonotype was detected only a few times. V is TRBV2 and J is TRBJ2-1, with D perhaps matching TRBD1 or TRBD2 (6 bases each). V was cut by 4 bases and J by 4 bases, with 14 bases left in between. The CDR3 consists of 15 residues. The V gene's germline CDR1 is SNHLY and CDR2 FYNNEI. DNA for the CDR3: TGTGCCAGCAGTGGGGGGGCCGGGACATACAATGAGCAGTTCTTC. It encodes CASSGGAGTYNEQFF.

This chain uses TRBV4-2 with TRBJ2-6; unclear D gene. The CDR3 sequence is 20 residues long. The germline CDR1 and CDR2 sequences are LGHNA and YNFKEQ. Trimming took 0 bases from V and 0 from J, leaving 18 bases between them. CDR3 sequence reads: CASSQDDQAGLGSGANVLTF. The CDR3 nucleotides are TGTGCCAGCAGCCAAGACGACCAGGCTGGATTGGGCTCTGGGGCCAACGTCCTGACTTTC.

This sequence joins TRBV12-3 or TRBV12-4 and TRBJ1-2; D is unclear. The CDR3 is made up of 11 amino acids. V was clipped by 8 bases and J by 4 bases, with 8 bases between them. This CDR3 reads CASGRGYGYTF. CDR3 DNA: TGTGCCAGCGGCCGAGGCTATGGCTACACCTTC.

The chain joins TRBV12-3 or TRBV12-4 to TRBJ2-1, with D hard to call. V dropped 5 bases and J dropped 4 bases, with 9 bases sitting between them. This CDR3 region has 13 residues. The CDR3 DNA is TGTGCCAGCAGTACCACAATGTACAATGAGCAGTTCTTC. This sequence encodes CASSTTMYNEQFF.

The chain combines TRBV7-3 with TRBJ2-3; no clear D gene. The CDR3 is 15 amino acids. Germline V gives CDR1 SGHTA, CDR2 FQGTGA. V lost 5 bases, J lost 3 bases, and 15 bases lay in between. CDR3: CASSQLPARTDTQYF. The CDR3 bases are TGTGCCAGCAGCCAACTGCCGGCTCGAACAGATACGCAGTATTTT.